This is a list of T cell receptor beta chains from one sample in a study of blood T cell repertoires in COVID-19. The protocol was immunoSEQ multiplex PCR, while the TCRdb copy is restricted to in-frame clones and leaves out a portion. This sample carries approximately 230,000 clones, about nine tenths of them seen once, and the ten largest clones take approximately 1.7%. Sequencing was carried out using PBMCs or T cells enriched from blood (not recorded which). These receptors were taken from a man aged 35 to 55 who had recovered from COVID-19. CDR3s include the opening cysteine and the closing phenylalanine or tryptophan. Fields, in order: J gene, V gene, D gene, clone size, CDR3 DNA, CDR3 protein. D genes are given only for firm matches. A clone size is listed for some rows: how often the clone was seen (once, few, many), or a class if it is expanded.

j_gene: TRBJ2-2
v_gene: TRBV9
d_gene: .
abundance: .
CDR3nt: TGTGCCAGCAGCGTCTGGCAGAACACCGGGGAGCTGTTTTTT
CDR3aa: CASSVWQNTGELFF

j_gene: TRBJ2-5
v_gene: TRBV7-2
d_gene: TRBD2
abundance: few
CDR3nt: TGTGCCAGCAGCTTAGTTTTCGGGGGGGCATCGGAGGAGACCCAGTACTTC
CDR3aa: CASSLVFGGASEETQYF

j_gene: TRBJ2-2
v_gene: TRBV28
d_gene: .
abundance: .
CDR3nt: TGTGCCAGCAGTTTAGATGGGACACCTAACACCGGGGAGCTGTTTTTT
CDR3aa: CASSLDGTPNTGELFF

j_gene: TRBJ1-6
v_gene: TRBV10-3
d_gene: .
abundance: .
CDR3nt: TGTGCCATCAGCCCAGGGGCCAGCCAAAATTCACCCCTCCACTTT
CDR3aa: CAISPGASQNSPLHF

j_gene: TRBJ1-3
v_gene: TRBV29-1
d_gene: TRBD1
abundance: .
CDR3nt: TGCAGCGTTGGACAGGGCGGATCTGGAAACACCATATATTTT
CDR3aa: CSVGQGGSGNTIYF

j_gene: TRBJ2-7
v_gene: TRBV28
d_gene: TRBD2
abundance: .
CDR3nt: TGTGCCAGCAGTCCGGGGGCGGCTAGCGGGAGGGACGAGCAGTACTTC
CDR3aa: CASSPGAASGRDEQYF

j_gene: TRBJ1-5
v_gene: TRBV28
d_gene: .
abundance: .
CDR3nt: TGTGCCAGCAGACAATGGGCCCTACTAAGGGGTCAGCCCCAGCATTTT
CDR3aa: CASRQWALLRGQPQHF

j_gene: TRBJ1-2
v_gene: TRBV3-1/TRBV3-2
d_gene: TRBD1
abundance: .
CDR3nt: TGTGCCAGCAGCCAGCGCCATACAGGGGAGAGGTATGGCTACACCTTC
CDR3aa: CASSQRHTGERYGYTF

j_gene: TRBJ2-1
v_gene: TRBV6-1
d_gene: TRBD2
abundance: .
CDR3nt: TGTGCCAGCAGTGCTCTAGCGGGAGCCCTCTCCTACAATGAGCAGTTCTTC
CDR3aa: CASSALAGALSYNEQFF

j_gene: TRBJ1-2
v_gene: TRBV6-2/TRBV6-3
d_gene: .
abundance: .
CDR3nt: TGTGCCAGCAGTTCGGGACACCATGGAAACTATGGCTACACCTTC
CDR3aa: CASSSGHHGNYGYTF

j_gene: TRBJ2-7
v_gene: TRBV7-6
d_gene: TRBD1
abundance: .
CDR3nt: TGTGCCAGCAGCCCAGGGGGACAGCCAGAGCGAGAGCAGTACTTC
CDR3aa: CASSPGGQPEREQYF

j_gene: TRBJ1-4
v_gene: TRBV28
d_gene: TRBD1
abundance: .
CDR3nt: TGTGCCAGCAGTTCAGGGGGAGCAATCAATGAAAAACTGTTTTTT
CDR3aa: CASSSGGAINEKLFF

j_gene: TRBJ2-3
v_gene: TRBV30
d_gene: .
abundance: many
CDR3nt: TGTGCCTGGAGTTCCCTGACTGGCCGTGACCTTCTACACACAGATACGCAGTATTTT
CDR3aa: CAWSSLTGRDLLHTDTQYF

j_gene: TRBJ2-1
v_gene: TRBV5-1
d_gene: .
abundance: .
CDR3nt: TGCGCCAGCAGCTTCTGGGGGCGGGATGAGCAGTTCTTC
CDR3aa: CASSFWGRDEQFF

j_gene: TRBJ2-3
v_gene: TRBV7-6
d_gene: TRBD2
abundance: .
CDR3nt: TGTGCCAGCAGCTTAGCTTCGGGAGGGAGTTTGGCAGATACGCAGTATTTT
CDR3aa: CASSLASGGSLADTQYF

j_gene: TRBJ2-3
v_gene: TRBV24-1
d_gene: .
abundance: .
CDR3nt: TGTGCCACCAGTGATGCCCGAGGCGTAAGCACAGATACGCAGTATTTT
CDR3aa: CATSDARGVSTDTQYF

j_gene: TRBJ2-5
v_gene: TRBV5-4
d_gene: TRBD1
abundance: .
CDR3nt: TGTGCCAGCAGCAGGGGACAGGGGGCCCCCGAGACCCAGTACTTC
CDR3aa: CASSRGQGAPETQYF

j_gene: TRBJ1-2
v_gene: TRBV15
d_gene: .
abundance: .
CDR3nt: TGTGCCACCAGGGTGGGGGCAGCGCTCAGGGGCTACACCTTC
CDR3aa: CATRVGAALRGYTF

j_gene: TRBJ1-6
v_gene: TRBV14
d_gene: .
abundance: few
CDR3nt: TGTGCCAGCAGCCAGACTACAGTTAATTCACCCCTCCACTTT
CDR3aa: CASSQTTVNSPLHF

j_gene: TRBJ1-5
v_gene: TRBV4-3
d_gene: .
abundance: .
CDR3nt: TGCGCCAGCAGCCAAGTGATTGATGGGGAGAATAGGACGTGGCAGCCCCAGCATTTT
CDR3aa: CASSQVIDGENRTWQPQHF

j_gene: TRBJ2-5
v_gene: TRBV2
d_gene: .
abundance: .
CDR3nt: TGTGCCAGCAGTGCTGGACGACTACAAGAGACCCAGTACTTC
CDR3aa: CASSAGRLQETQYF

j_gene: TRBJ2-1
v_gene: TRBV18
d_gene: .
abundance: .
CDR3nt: TGTGCCAGCTCGCAGACTAGTGACAATGAGCAGTTCTTC
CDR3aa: CASSQTSDNEQFF

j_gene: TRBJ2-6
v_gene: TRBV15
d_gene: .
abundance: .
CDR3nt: TGTGCCACCAGCAGAGATCGAGAGGCTGGGGCCAACGTCCTGACTTTC
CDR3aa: CATSRDREAGANVLTF

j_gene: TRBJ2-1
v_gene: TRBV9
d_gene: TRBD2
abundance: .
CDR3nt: TGTGCCAGCAGCGTAGACGGGGGGGATGAGCAGTTCTTC
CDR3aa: CASSVDGGDEQFF

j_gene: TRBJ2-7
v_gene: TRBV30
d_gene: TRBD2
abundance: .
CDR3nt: TGTGCTTCCAATAGCGGGAGTACCTACGAGCAGTACTTC
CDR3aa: CASNSGSTYEQYF

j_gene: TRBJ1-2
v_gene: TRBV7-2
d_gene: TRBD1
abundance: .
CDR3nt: TGTGCCAGCAGCTCTGTCGGCAGGGGGGTAGGTGGCTACACCTTC
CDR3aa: CASSSVGRGVGGYTF